Below, 3 T cell receptor beta chains from the same sample are listed, as sequenced in a study of T-cell reconstitution after alpha-beta-depleted transplantation in children. Unique molecular identifiers were built into the TCRbeta library. In TCRdb, the PCR reads were re-called with MiXCR into one record per CDR3 protein. The repertoire includes about a million distinct CDR3 sequences, under 30% of them detected once, and over 25% sits in the top ten. The specimen comprised PBMCs, mostly from graft donor cells, sampled 360 days after TCRalphabeta/CD19-depleted stem cell transplant. The origin of the receptors is a boy under two years old who had a stem cell transplant for SCID, so the T cells may come from the graft donor.

This clonotype was detected only a few times. The gene calls are TRBV20-1 and TRBJ2-7; 8 bases align to TRBD1. This CDR3 is built from 13 residues. The germline CDR1 and CDR2 sequences are DFQATT and SNEGSKA (reference sequence). J lost 6 bases, V lost 7 bases, and 11 bases had no gene match. The CDR3 loop is CSGVQDRDGEQYF. The CDR3 coding sequence is TGCAGTGGAGTCCAGGACAGGGACGGCGAGCAGTACTTC.

The chain couples TRBV7-9 to TRBJ2-5, with no clear D. The CDR3 length is 14 residues. The germline V gene encodes CDR1 SEHNR and CDR2 FQNEAQ (reference sequence). The ends were cut back, 5 bases at V and 4 bases at J, with 14 bases in the middle. CDR3 amino acids: CASSPLVDGETQYF. CDR3 nucleotides: TGTGCCAGCAGCCCTCTTGTGGACGGAGAGACCCAGTACTTC.

CDR3 sequence reads: CASSQDGGGRSHEQYF. The DNA for the CDR3 is TGCGCCAGCAGCCAAGATGGAGGGGGGCGGTCTCACGAGCAGTACTTC. V and J are TRBV4-3 and TRBJ2-7, with D perhaps being TRBD1 or TRBD2 (6 bases each). The germline V gene encodes CDR1 LGHNA and CDR2 YSLEER. V lost 0 bases, J lost 5 bases, and 17 bases lay in between. The CDR3 extends over 16 amino acids.